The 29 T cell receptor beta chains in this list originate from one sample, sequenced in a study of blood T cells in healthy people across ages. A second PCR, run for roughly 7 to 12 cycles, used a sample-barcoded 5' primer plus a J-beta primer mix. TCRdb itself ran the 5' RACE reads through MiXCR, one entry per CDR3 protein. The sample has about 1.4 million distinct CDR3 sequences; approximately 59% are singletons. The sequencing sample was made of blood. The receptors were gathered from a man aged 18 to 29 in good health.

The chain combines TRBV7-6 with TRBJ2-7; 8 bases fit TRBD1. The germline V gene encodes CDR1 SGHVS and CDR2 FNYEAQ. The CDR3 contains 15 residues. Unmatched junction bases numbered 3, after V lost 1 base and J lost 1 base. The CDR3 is CASSLERTGSYEQYF. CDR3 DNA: TGTGCCAGCAGCTTAGAAAGGACAGGGTCCTACGAGCAGTACTTC.

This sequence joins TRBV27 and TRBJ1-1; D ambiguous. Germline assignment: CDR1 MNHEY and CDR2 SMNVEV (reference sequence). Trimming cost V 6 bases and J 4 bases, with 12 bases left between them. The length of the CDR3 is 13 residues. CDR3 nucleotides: TGTGCCAGCAGCCCTAATTTGGGCACTGAAGCTTTCTTT. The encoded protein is CASSPNLGTEAFF.

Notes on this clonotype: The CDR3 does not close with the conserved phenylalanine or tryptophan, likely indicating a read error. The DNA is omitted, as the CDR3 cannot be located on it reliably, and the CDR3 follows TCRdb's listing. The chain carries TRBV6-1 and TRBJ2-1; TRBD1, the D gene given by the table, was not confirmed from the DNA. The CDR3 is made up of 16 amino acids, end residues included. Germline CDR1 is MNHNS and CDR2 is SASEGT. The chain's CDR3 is CASSEVGTGGGYTFGS.

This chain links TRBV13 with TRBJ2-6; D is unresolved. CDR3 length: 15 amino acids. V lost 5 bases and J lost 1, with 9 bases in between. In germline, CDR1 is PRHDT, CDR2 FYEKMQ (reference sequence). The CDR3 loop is CASSPQRSGANVLTF. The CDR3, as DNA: TGTGCCAGCAGCCCCCAGCGATCTGGGGCCAACGTCCTGACTTTC.

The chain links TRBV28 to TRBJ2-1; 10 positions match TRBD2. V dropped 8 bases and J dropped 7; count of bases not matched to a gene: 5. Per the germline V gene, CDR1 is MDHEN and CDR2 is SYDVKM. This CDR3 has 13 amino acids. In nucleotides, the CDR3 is TGTGCCAGCCAGCGGGGGGGGGAAAATGAGCAGTTCTTC. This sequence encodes CASQRGGENEQFF.

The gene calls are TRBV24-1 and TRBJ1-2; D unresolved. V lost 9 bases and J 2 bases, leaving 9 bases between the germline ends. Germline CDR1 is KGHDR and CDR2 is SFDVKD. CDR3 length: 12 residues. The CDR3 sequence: CATSTVNYGYTF. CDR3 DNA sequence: TGTGCCACCTCCACCGTAAACTATGGCTACACCTTC.

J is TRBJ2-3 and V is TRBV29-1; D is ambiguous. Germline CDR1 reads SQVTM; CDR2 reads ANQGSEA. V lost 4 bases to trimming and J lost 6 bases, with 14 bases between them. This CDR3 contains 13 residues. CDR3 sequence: CSVVGPLADTQYF. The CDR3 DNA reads TGCAGCGTTGTTGGCCCTTTGGCGGATACGCAGTATTTT.

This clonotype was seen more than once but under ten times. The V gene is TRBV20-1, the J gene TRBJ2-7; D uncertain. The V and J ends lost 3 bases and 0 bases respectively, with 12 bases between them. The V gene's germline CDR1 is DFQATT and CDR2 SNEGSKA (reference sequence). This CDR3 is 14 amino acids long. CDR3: CSARSQVGSYEQYF. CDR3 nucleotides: TGCAGTGCTAGGTCGCAGGTGGGCTCCTACGAGCAGTACTTC.

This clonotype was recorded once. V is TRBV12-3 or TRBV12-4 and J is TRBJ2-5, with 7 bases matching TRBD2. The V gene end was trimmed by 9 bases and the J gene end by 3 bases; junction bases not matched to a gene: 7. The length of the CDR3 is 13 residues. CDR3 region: CASMGGGKETQYF. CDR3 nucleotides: TGTGCCAGTATGGGGGGGGGGAAAGAGACCCAGTACTTC.

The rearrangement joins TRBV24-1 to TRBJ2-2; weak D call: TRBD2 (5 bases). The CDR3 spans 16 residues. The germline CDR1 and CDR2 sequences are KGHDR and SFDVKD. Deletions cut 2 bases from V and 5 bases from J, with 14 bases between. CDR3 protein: CATSDYRTEETGELFF. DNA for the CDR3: TGTGCCACCAGTGATTATAGGACTGAGGAGACCGGGGAGCTGTTTTTT.

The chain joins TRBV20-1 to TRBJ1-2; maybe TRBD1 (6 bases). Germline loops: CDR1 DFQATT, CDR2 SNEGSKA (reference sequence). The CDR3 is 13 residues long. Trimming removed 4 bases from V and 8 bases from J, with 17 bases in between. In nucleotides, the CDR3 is TGCAGTGCTACTGGGGGCGACATTCCCGGCTACACCTTC. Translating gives CSATGGDIPGYTF.

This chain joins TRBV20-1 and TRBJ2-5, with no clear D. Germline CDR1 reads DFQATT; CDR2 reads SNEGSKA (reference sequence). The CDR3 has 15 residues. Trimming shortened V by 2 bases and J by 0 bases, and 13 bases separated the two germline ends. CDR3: CSARNFRQDQETQYF. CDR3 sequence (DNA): TGCAGTGCTAGAAATTTTCGGCAGGACCAAGAGACCCAGTACTTC.

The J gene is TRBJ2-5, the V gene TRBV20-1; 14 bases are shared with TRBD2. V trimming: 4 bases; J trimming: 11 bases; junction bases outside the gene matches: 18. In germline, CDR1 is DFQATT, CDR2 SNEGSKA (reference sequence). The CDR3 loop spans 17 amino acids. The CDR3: CSAIVGLAGVKAGEQYF. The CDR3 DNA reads TGCAGTGCTATCGTGGGACTAGCGGGAGTTAAGGCGGGTGAGCAGTACTTC.

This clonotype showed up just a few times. The CDR3 DNA is TGCAGTGCTAGGTTCAGTGCTGGGGCCAACGTCCTGACTTTC. It specifies CSARFSAGANVLTF. The rearrangement links TRBV20-1 to TRBJ2-6, with D uncertain. The CDR3 covers 14 residues. With 3 bases removed from V and 2 bases from J, the gap between germline ends came to 8 bases. The germline V gene encodes CDR1 DFQATT and CDR2 SNEGSKA (reference sequence).

CDR3 sequence reads: CASSPLQLTDYYGYTF. CDR3 coding DNA: TGCGCCAGCAGCCCCCTCCAATTGACGGATTACTATGGCTACACCTTC. The chain recombines TRBV4-1 with TRBJ1-2; no clear D gene. In germline, CDR1 is MGHRA, CDR2 YSYEKL. The V end lost 4 bases, the J end lost 3 bases, and 18 bases lay between the germline ends. The CDR3 runs 16 residues.

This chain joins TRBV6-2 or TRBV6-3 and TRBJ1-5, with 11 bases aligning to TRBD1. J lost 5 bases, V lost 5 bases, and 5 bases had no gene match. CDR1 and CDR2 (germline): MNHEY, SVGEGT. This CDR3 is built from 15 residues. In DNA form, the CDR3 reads TGTGCCAGCAGTGGTCGGACAGGGGGCGATCAGCCCCAGCATTTT. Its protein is CASSGRTGGDQPQHF.

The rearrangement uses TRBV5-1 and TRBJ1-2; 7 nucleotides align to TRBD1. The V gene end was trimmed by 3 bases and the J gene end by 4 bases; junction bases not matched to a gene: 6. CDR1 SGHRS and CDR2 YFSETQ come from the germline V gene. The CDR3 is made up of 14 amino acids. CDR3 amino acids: CASSSGQLFYGYTF. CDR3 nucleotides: TGCGCCAGCAGCTCGGGACAGCTATTCTATGGCTACACCTTC.

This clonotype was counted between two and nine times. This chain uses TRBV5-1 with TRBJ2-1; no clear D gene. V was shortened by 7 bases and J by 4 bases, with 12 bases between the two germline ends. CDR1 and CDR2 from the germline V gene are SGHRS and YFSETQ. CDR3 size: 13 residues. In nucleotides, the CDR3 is TGCGCCAGCGCAGCGAATCAATACAATGAGCAGTTCTTC. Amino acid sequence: CASAANQYNEQFF.

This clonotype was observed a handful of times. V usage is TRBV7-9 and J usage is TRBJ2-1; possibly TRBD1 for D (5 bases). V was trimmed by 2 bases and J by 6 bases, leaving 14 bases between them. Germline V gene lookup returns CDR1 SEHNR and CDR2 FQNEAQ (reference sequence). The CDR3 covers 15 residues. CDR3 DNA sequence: TGTGCCAGCAGCTTACCGGCCTCTACAGGCAATGAGCAGTTCTTC. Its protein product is CASSLPASTGNEQFF.

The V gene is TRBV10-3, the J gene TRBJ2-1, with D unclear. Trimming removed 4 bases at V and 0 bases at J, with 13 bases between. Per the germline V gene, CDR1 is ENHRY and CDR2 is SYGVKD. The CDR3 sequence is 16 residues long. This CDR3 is CAISGKEKFSYNEQFF. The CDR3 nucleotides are TGTGCCATCAGTGGTAAAGAAAAGTTCTCCTACAATGAGCAGTTCTTC.

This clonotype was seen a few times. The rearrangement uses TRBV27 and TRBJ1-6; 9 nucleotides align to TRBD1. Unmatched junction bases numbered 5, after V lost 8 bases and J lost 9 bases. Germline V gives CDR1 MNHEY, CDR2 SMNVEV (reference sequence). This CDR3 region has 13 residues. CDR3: CASGDRVASPLHF. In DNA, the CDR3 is TGTGCCAGCGGGGACAGGGTAGCTTCACCCCTCCACTTT.

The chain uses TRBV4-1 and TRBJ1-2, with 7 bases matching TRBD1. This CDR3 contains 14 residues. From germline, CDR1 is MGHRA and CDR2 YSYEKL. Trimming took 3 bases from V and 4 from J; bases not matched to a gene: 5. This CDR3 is CASSQYRGGYGYTF. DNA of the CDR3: TGCGCCAGCAGCCAGTACAGGGGCGGCTATGGCTACACCTTC.

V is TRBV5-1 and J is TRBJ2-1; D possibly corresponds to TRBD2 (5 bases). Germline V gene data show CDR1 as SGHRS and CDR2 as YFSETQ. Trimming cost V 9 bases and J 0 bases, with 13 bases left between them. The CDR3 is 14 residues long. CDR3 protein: CATTRDTSYNEQFF. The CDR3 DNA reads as TGCGCCACAACTAGGGATACCTCCTACAATGAGCAGTTCTTC.

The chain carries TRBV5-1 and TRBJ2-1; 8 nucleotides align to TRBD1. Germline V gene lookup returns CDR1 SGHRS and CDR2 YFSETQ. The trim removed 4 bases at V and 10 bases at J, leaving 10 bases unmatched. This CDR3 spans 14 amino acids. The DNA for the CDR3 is TGCGCCAGCAGCCAGACAGGGGAGGTGAGGGAGCAGTTCTTC. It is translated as CASSQTGEVREQFF.

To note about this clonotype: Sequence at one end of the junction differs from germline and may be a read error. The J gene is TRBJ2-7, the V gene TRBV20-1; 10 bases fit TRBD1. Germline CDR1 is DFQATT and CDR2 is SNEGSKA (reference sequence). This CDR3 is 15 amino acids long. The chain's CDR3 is CSAGFPRQGAYGQYF. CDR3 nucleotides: TGCAGTGCTGGGTTTCCGAGACAGGGGGCCTACGGGCAGTACTTC.

CDR3 sequence: CASSPRQASDTQYF. In DNA, the CDR3 is TGTGCCAGCAGCCCCCGTCAGGCAAGCGATACGCAGTATTTT. V usage is TRBV3-1 and J usage is TRBJ2-3; no definite D call. The CDR3 runs to 14 residues. Trimming left V 4 bases short and J 6 bases short, with 14 bases between. CDR1 and CDR2 from the germline V gene are LGHDT and YNNKEL (reference sequence).

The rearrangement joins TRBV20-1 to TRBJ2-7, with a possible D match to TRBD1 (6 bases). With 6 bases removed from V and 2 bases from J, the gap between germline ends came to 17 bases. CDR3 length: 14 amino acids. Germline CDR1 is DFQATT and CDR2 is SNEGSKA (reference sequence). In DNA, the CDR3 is TGCAGTGCCATCCCGGACAGCTTAACCTACGAGCAGTACTTC. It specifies CSAIPDSLTYEQYF.

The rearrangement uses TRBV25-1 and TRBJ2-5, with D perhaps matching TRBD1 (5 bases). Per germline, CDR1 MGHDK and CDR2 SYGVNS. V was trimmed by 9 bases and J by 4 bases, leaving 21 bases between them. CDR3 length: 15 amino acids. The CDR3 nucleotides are TGTGCCAGTTCCCAGGGTCCTAGTGGTGGAGAGACCCAGTACTTC. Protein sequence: CASSQGPSGGETQYF.

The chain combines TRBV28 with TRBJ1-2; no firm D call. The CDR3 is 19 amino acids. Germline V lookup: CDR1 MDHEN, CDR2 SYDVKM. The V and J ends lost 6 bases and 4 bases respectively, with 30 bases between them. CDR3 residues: CASSSADPATPAVIYGYTF. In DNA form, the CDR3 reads TGTGCCAGCAGCTCAGCCGACCCAGCCACCCCAGCGGTTATCTATGGCTACACCTTC.